This T cell receptor beta chain originates from a study of cytomegalovirus exposure and HLA in healthy donors. This CDR3 spans 14 amino acids. V was pared by 7 bases and J by 7 bases, with 19 bases between. Germline V lookup: CDR1 LNHDA, CDR2 SQIVND (reference sequence). The PCR employed 60 Vbeta primers together with 13 Jbeta primers. Here immunoSEQ multiplex PCR was the method, and the copy in TCRdb shows in-frame clones only, minus some. Here the sample spans some 100,000 clones, about 70% being singletons. This clone showed up just once. The receptor's source is a woman under 30 in good health and CMV-seropositive. Sequences were obtained from PBMCs. The chain joins TRBV19 to TRBJ1-2; a possible D gene is TRBD1 (6 bases). CDR3 sequence: CASNQQGNFLGYTF. DNA for the CDR3: TGTGCCAGTAATCAACAGGGCAACTTCCTTGGCTACACCTTC.